This T cell receptor (beta chain) was recovered during a study of T cell responses to AZD1222 COVID-19 vaccine. For this clone: Its antigen remains unknown.

Study results and caveats: The CD4 TCRs associated with vaccination extended across spike and predominated at 160-218 and 743-854.

Produced via immunoSEQ multiplex PCR; TCRdb's table is partial and in-frame only. The sample lists about 150,000 clones, about nine tenths occurring once. Germline CDR1 LNHDA, CDR2 SQIVND (reference sequence). The CDR3 totals 15 residues. V shed 5 bases and J 3 bases; nucleotides not matched to a gene: 5. The sample was peripheral blood, taken after recovery from COVID-19. The TCR originated in an adult who had recovered from COVID-19. The rearrangement links TRBV19 to TRBJ2-3; 10 bases are shared with TRBD2. The CDR3 loop is CASSWLAGATDTQYF. The DNA for the CDR3 is TGTGCCAGTAGTTGGCTAGCGGGGGCAACAGATACGCAGTATTTT.